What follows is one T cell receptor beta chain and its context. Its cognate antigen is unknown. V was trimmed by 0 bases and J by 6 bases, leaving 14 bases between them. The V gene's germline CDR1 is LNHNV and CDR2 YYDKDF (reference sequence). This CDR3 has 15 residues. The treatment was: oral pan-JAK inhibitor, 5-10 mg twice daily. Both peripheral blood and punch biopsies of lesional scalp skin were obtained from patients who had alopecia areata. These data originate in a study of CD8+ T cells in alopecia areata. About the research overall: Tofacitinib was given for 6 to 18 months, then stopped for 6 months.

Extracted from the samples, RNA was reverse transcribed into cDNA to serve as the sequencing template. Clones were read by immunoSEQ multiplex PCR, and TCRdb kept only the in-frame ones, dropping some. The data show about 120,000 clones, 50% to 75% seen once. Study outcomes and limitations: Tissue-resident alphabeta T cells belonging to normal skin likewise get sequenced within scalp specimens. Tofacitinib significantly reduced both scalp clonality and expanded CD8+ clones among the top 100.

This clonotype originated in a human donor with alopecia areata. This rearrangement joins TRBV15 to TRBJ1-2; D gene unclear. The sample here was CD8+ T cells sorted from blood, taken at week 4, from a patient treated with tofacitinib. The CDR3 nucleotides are TGTGCCACCAGCAGAGATCGGGCGGTTCCCCATGGCTACACCTTC. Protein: CATSRDRAVPHGYTF.